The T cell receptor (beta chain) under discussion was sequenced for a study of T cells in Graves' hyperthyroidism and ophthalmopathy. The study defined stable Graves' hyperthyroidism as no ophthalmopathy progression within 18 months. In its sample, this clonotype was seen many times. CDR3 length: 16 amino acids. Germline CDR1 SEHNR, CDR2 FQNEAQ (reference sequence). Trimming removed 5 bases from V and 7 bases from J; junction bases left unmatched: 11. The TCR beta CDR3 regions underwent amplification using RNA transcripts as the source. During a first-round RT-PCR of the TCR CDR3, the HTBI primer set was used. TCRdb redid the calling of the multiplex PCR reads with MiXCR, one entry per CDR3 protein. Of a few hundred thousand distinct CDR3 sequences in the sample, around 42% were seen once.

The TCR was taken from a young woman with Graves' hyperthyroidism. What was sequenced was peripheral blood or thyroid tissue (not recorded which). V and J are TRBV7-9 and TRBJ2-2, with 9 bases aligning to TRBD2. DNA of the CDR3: TGTGCCAGCAGCCTCCTGGCGGGAGGGCCTGGCGGGGAGCTGTTTTTT. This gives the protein CASSLLAGGPGGELFF.